Listed below are T cell receptor beta chains from one sample, sequenced in a study of cytomegalovirus exposure and HLA in healthy donors. Sequencing used immunoSEQ multiplex PCR; TCRdb keeps in-frame clones, though not all of them. This sample carries 150,000 to 200,000 clones, about 80% of them seen once, and the ten largest clones take about 7%. Input material: PBMCs. Receptor source: a man between 18 and 35 years old in good health and CMV-seropositive. The CDR3 runs from the conserved cysteine through the conserved F or W. Fields, in order: CDR3 DNA, CDR3 protein, J gene, clone size, D gene, V gene. D genes are given only for firm matches. Some rows mark clone size as missing; the rest say once, few, many or name a class of expanded clone.

CDR3 DNA: TGCAGCACCCGATTTAGGACAGGGGGCGAGCAGTACTTC
CDR3 protein: CSTRFRTGGEQYF
J gene: TRBJ2-7
clone size: .
D gene: TRBD1
V gene: TRBV29-1

CDR3 DNA: TGCAGCGTCCTGACAGGGGTGGGTCAGCCCCAGCATTTT
CDR3 protein: CSVLTGVGQPQHF
J gene: TRBJ1-5
clone size: .
D gene: TRBD1
V gene: TRBV29-1

CDR3 DNA: TGTGCCAGCAGCGCTCCCCTCCAGGGGGCTGGAGAGACCCAGTACTTC
CDR3 protein: CASSAPLQGAGETQYF
J gene: TRBJ2-5
clone size: .
D gene: TRBD1
V gene: TRBV7-2

CDR3 DNA: TGCAGTGCCCGGGTAGAGGGCGGCTACACCTTC
CDR3 protein: CSARVEGGYTF
J gene: TRBJ1-2
clone size: few
D gene: .
V gene: TRBV20-1

CDR3 DNA: TGCAGCGCCCTACTAGGAGGTGAGACCCAGTACTTC
CDR3 protein: CSALLGGETQYF
J gene: TRBJ2-5
clone size: .
D gene: .
V gene: TRBV29-1

CDR3 DNA: TGCGCCAGCAGCTTGGCCCCGGCGGGGGAGCAGTACTTC
CDR3 protein: CASSLAPAGEQYF
J gene: TRBJ2-7
clone size: .
D gene: .
V gene: TRBV5-1

CDR3 DNA: TGTGCCAGCAGCCCCTCGTTTCCAGGGGTAGGTAATGAGCAGTTCTTC
CDR3 protein: CASSPSFPGVGNEQFF
J gene: TRBJ2-1
clone size: .
D gene: .
V gene: TRBV7-3

CDR3 DNA: TGTGCCAGCAGTTTCTTGGGCGGGAAGCAAGAGACCCAGTACTTC
CDR3 protein: CASSFLGGKQETQYF
J gene: TRBJ2-5
clone size: .
D gene: .
V gene: TRBV2

CDR3 DNA: TGTGCCAGCAGCTTAGATCTAGCGGTTAATGAGCAGTTCTTC
CDR3 protein: CASSLDLAVNEQFF
J gene: TRBJ2-1
clone size: .
D gene: TRBD2
V gene: TRBV11-3

CDR3 DNA: TGTGCCAGCAGTGAAGTGGGGGGGCGAGTTCAGCCCCAGCATTTT
CDR3 protein: CASSEVGGRVQPQHF
J gene: TRBJ1-5
clone size: .
D gene: .
V gene: TRBV2

CDR3 DNA: TGTGCCAGCAGGAAGGGGGCGGGAAGCAATCAGCCCCAGCATTTT
CDR3 protein: CASRKGAGSNQPQHF
J gene: TRBJ1-5
clone size: .
D gene: TRBD1
V gene: TRBV2

CDR3 DNA: TGTGCCAGCAGCCAAGGTAACCCTAGCGCGTACCTCCAAGAGACCCAGTACTTC
CDR3 protein: CASSQGNPSAYLQETQYF
J gene: TRBJ2-5
clone size: .
D gene: .
V gene: TRBV4-2

CDR3 DNA: TGTGCCAGCAGCTTGAGACAGTTACCACCAAGCTCCTACGAGCAGTACTTC
CDR3 protein: CASSLRQLPPSSYEQYF
J gene: TRBJ2-7
clone size: .
D gene: .
V gene: TRBV5-6

CDR3 DNA: TGTGCCAGCTCACCTCGCGACAGGGGAACTAATGAAAAACTGTTTTTT
CDR3 protein: CASSPRDRGTNEKLFF
J gene: TRBJ1-4
clone size: .
D gene: TRBD1
V gene: TRBV18

CDR3 DNA: TGTGCCAGCAGCTCCCTGGGGACTAGCGCAGAGACCCAGTACTTC
CDR3 protein: CASSSLGTSAETQYF
J gene: TRBJ2-5
clone size: .
D gene: TRBD2
V gene: TRBV7-2

CDR3 DNA: TGTGCCAGCAGCCTCGGACTAGCGGGAAGCACAGATACGCAGTATTTT
CDR3 protein: CASSLGLAGSTDTQYF
J gene: TRBJ2-3
clone size: .
D gene: TRBD2
V gene: TRBV9

CDR3 DNA: TGTGCCAGCAGAAGGACAGGGGACAGGGTAGATACGCAGTATTTT
CDR3 protein: CASRRTGDRVDTQYF
J gene: TRBJ2-3
clone size: .
D gene: TRBD1
V gene: TRBV6-1

CDR3 DNA: TGTGCCAGCGATTCACTAGCGGGAATAACCTACGAGCAGTACTTC
CDR3 protein: CASDSLAGITYEQYF
J gene: TRBJ2-7
clone size: .
D gene: TRBD2
V gene: TRBV6-1

CDR3 DNA: TGTGCCAGCAGCTTAACAGGGGGCAACTATGGCTACACCTTC
CDR3 protein: CASSLTGGNYGYTF
J gene: TRBJ1-2
clone size: .
D gene: TRBD1
V gene: TRBV7-3

CDR3 DNA: TGTGCCAGCAGCTTAGCGACAACGAACACTGAAGCTTTCTTT
CDR3 protein: CASSLATTNTEAFF
J gene: TRBJ1-1
clone size: .
D gene: .
V gene: TRBV7-9

CDR3 DNA: TGTGCCAGCAGTGCCAGGACAGGGAGGACCGGGGAGCTGTTTTTT
CDR3 protein: CASSARTGRTGELFF
J gene: TRBJ2-2
clone size: once
D gene: TRBD1
V gene: TRBV27

CDR3 DNA: TGCGCCAGCAGTCCTCGTCGTAGCACAGATACGCAGTATTTT
CDR3 protein: CASSPRRSTDTQYF
J gene: TRBJ2-3
clone size: .
D gene: .
V gene: TRBV5-1

CDR3 DNA: TGTGCCAGCAGCCGGGAGGGGTATGGAAACACCATATATTTT
CDR3 protein: CASSREGYGNTIYF
J gene: TRBJ1-3
clone size: .
D gene: .
V gene: TRBV7-9

CDR3 DNA: TGTGCCAGCAGTTTAGAGGGAGGTAGCAATCAGCCCCAGCATTTT
CDR3 protein: CASSLEGGSNQPQHF
J gene: TRBJ1-5
clone size: .
D gene: .
V gene: TRBV27

CDR3 DNA: TGTGCCAGCAGTTTGGGACTCCTTGATGAGACCCAGTACTTC
CDR3 protein: CASSLGLLDETQYF
J gene: TRBJ2-5
clone size: .
D gene: .
V gene: TRBV2

CDR3 DNA: TGTGCCAGCAGTTTAATACAGGAGAACACTGAAGCTTTCTTT
CDR3 protein: CASSLIQENTEAFF
J gene: TRBJ1-1
clone size: .
D gene: .
V gene: TRBV28

CDR3 DNA: TGCAGCGTTGACCCCGGTGGCTACACCTTC
CDR3 protein: CSVDPGGYTF
J gene: TRBJ1-2
clone size: few
D gene: .
V gene: TRBV29-1